Sequencing of this TCR beta chain was carried out in a study of T-cell memory formation after mild COVID-19. Whole-study context: TCR clusters were mostly confined to one donor each. Findings of the study overall: CD4+ clones that contracted lay mainly in CM and EM; CD8+ ones lay in EMRA. That cross-reactive memory joined was suggested by some responding clones appearing in pre-infection memory.

This clonotype has just a few counts. Its antigen is not identified. 5'RACE primed from the constant segment yielded TCR alpha and TCR beta cDNA libraries bearing sample barcodes and UMIs. TCRdb re-called the 5' RACE reads with MiXCR, one entry per CDR3 protein. Of about 340,000 distinct CDR3 sequences listed, more than 15% are singletons. V was clipped by 2 bases and J by 2 bases, with 19 bases between them. The V gene's germline CDR1 is SGHTA and CDR2 FQGNSA. This CDR3 has 17 residues. The sample consisted of PBMCs or a T cell subset sorted from them (not recorded which). The rearrangement uses TRBV7-2 and TRBJ2-7; tentative D call: TRBD1 (6 bases). This clonotype was sampled from a man younger than 30 who had mild COVID-19 (a few samples of this study predate the infection). Cell type and time point are not known. CDR3 bases: TGTGCCAGCAGCTTAAAAACAGGGCCCAACTCACCCTACGAGCAGTACGTC. Amino acids: CASSLKTGPNSPYEQYV.